This T cell receptor beta chain comes out of a study of T cells in Graves' hyperthyroidism and ophthalmopathy. This CDR3 contains 15 residues. Per germline, CDR1 MNHNS and CDR2 SASEGT. V lost 2 bases and J lost 4; bases outside the gene matches: 7. Authors of the study amplified TCR beta CDR3 regions from RNA transcripts. A set of HTBI primers served as the primers for a first-round RT-PCR of the TCR CDR3. One entry per CDR3 protein results from TCRdb running MiXCR on the multiplex PCR reads. The sample contains more than 350,000 distinct CDR3 sequences, 14% to 15% of which appear only once. This clonotype was detected ten times or more.

The receptor was derived from a young woman with Graves' hyperthyroidism. The sequencing input was blood. J is TRBJ1-2 and V is TRBV6-1, with 7 nucleotides matching TRBD1. The CDR3: CASSESGQHSYGYTF. In nucleotides, the CDR3 is TGTGCCAGCAGTGAATCGGGACAGCATTCCTATGGCTACACCTTC.